This record covers a single TCR beta chain. This sample stems from a study of cytomegalovirus exposure and HLA in healthy donors. Study-wide background: Later, an analysis reported that the approximately 120 validation repertoires had used the same platform as the roughly 650 first-cohort repertoires.

Here immunoSEQ multiplex PCR was the method, and the copy in TCRdb shows in-frame clones only, minus some. Counted here are 120,000 or so clones, around nine tenths occurring once; the ten biggest clones make up less than 2%. The CDR3 is 17 amino acids. Germline-derived CDR1 and CDR2 are SGHTA and FQGNSA. J lost 1 base, V lost 1 base, and 9 bases had no gene match. Source material: PBMCs. The chain uses TRBV7-2 and TRBJ2-5; 7 positions match TRBD2. This clonotype was sampled from a woman aged 18 to 35 in good health and CMV-seronegative. The CDR3 DNA reads as TGTGCCAGCAGCTTAGATGGGAGTCGGACTAGCCAAGAGACCCAGTACTTC. Translated, it gives CASSLDGSRTSQETQYF.